What follows are 2 T cell receptor beta chains derived from one specimen sequenced in a study of cytomegalovirus exposure and HLA in healthy donors. Both 60 Vbeta primers and 13 Jbeta primers went into the PCR. Only in-frame clones appear in the TCRdb table, and some are missing; sequencing was by immunoSEQ multiplex PCR. The sample has some 130,000 clones, roughly 85% seen once; the top ten hold 6.5% to 7%. Specimen: PBMCs. The receptors here all came from a man aged 35 to 55 in good health and CMV-seropositive.

V is TRBV27 and J is TRBJ2-1; 7 nucleotides match TRBD2. This CDR3 comprises 15 residues. The V gene's germline CDR1 is MNHEY and CDR2 SMNVEV (reference sequence). The V and J ends lost 2 bases and 5 bases, in that order; junction bases with no gene match: 6. CDR3 amino acids: CASSLVSGIHNEQFF. As DNA, the CDR3 is TGTGCCAGCAGTTTAGTCAGCGGGATTCACAATGAGCAGTTCTTC.

The rearrangement joins TRBV18 to TRBJ2-2; D possibly corresponds to TRBD1 (5 bases). V lost 5 bases to trimming and J lost 0 bases, with 13 bases between them. From germline, CDR1 is KGHSH and CDR2 LQKENI. The CDR3 has 16 residues. CDR3 nucleotides: TGTGCCAGCTCAGCCCGGACAAACACGAACACCGGGGAGCTGTTTTTT. It yields the protein CASSARTNTNTGELFF. Full variable domain (missing parts from reference TRBV18 and TRBJ2-2): NAGVMQNPRHLVRRRGQEARLRCSPMKGHSHVYWYRQLPEEGLKFMVYLQKENIIDESGMPKERFSAEFPKEGPSILRIQQVVRGDSAAYFCASSARTNTNTGELFFGEGSRLTVL.